This TCR beta chain was recovered during a study of CD8+CD57+ T cells in acquired aplastic anemia. Overall study: The average for DNA from sorted CD4+ and CD8+ cells was about 3.3 ug.

Both TCR beta VDJ combination and CDR3 sequence profiling were carried out. Genomic DNA was the template for this profiling. TCRdb reprocessed the reads with MiXCR, giving one entry per CDR3 protein. Of a few hundred thousand distinct CDR3 sequences listed, about a third are singletons. Individuals selected for sequencing had exhibited CD8+CD57+ cell expansion on flow cytometry. The study sampled blood from patients who had received no therapy. The sequencing input was sorted CD4+, CD8+, or CD8+CD57+ T cells (not recorded which) from PBMCs. The sequence was obtained from a human donor with aplastic anemia.

The CDR3 reads CAWADGGNYGYTF. The CDR3 DNA reads as TGTGCCTGGGCGGACGGGGGGAACTATGGCTACACCTTC. The chain uses TRBV30 and TRBJ1-2; maybe TRBD1 (5 bases). The CDR3 length is 13 residues. With 5 bases removed from V and 2 bases from J, the gap between germline ends came to 12 bases. Germline assignment: CDR1 GTSNPN and CDR2 SVGIG (reference sequence).